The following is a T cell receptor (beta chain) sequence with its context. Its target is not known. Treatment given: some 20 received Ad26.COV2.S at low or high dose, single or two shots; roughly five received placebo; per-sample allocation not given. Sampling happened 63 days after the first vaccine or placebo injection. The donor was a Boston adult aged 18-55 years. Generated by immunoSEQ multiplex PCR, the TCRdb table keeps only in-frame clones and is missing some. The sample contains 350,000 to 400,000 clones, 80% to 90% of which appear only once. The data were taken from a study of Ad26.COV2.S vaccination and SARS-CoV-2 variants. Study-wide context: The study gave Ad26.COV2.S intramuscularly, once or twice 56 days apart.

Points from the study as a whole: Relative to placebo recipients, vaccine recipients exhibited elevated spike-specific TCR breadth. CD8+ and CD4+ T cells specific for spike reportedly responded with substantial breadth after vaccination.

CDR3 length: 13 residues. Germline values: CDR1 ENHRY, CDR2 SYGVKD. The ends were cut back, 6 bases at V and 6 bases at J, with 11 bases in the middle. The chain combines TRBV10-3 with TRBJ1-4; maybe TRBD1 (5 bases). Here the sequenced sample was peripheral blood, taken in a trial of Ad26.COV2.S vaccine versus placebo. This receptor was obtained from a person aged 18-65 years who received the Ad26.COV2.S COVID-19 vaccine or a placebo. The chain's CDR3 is CAIRQGRDEKLFF. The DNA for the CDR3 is TGTGCCATCAGGCAGGGTCGGGATGAAAAACTGTTTTTT.